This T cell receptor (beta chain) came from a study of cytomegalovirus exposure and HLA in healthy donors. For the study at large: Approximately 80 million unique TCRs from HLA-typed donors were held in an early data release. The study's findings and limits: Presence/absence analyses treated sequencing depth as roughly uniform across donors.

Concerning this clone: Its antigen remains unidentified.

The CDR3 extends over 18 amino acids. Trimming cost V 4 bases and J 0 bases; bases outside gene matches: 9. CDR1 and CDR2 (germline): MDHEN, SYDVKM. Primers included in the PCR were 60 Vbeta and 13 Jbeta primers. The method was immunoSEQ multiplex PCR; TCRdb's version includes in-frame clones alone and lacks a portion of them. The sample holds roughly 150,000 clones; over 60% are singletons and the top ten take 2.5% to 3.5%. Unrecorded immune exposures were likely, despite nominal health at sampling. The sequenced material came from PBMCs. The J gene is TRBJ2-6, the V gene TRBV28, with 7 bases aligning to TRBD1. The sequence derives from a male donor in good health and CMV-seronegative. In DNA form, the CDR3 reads TGTGCCAGCAGTTCCCCCGGGACAGCAGTCTCTGGGGCCAACGTCCTGACTTTC. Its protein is CASSSPGTAVSGANVLTF.